The T cell receptor (beta chain) described here comes from a study of cytomegalovirus exposure and HLA in healthy donors. A remark on this clone: Its cognate antigen is unknown.

The length of the CDR3 is 16 residues. CDR1 and CDR2 from the germline V gene are LNHNV and YYDKDF (reference sequence). V lost 1 base and J 3 bases, leaving 15 bases between the germline ends. Study-level results: Reportedly, cytomegalovirus status was diagnosed with high sensitivity and specificity. Most of the CMV-associated TCR beta chains (in a later analysis) appeared to be HLA-restricted.

Researchers ran the PCR with 60 Vbeta and 13 Jbeta primers. TCRdb's copy holds only in-frame clones and misses some; the assay was immunoSEQ multiplex PCR. The data contain around 170,000 clones, approximately 84% of them singletons. The rearrangement joins TRBV15 to TRBJ1-1; D gene unclear. The source of this sequence is a man between 50 and 59 years old in good health and CMV-seronegative. Sequenced sample: PBMCs. The CDR3 loop reads CATSRARSGLDTEAFF. CDR3 DNA: TGTGCCACCAGCAGAGCGAGGTCGGGTCTGGACACTGAAGCTTTCTTT.